The clone carrying this T cell receptor (beta chain) was observed a few times. Its matching antigen is unknown. CDR1 LGHNA and CDR2 YSLEER come from the germline V gene. The V and J ends lost 0 bases and 4 bases respectively, with 12 bases between them. The CDR3 spans 15 residues. TCRdb fed the 5' RACE reads into MiXCR, producing one record per CDR3 protein. The table has over 250,000 distinct CDR3 sequences, approximately 4% seen once. This specimen belongs to a study of T cells after yellow fever vaccination. Notes on the study in general: At 95% to 98% for CD4 and just over 85% for CD8, most primary-vaccination clones showed up again after the booster.

Sequencing was performed on PBMCs, taken 5 days after the yellow fever booster vaccination. The V and J genes are TRBV4-3 and TRBJ1-1; D perhaps matches TRBD1 (5 bases). The clonotype comes from a man aged 18 to 29 who received the YFV17D yellow fever vaccine. The CDR3 protein is CASSQELGRGTEAFF. CDR3 in DNA: TGCGCCAGCAGCCAAGAGCTGGGTAGGGGCACTGAAGCTTTCTTT.